These T cell receptor beta chains were read from a single sample in a study of shared clonotypes between healthy human individuals. TCRdb's copy holds only in-frame clones and misses some; the assay was immunoSEQ multiplex PCR. The sample carries about 1,500,000 clones, 96% recorded once. Sequencing input: naive CD4+ T cells sorted from blood. The source is a man aged 30-40 years in good health. CDR3s include the opening cysteine and the closing phenylalanine or tryptophan. D genes are given only for firm matches. Some rows mark clone size as missing; the rest say once, few, many or name a class of expanded clone.

>TRBJ2-2|TRBD1|TRBV27|NA
TGTGCCAGCAGGAGGACATGGGGGACAGGGAACACCGGGGAGCTGTTTTTT
CASRRTWGTGNTGELFF
>TRBJ2-2|TRBD1|TRBV5-1|NA
TGCGCCAGCAGCTTAACGGACAGGGCGATCACCGGGGAGCTGTTTTTT
CASSLTDRAITGELFF
>TRBJ1-4|NA|TRBV5-1|NA
TGCGCCAGCAGCTTGGGGTTACACGCAACTAATGAAAAACTGTTTTTT
CASSLGLHATNEKLFF
>TRBJ2-7|TRBD2|TRBV19|NA
TGTGCCAGTAGGGGGGAGGGCCCCCCCGAGCAGTACTTC
CASRGEGPPEQYF
>TRBJ2-2|NA|TRBV6-6|NA
TGTGCCAGCAGTTACTGGGGGAACGGGGAGCTGTTTTTT
CASSYWGNGELFF
>TRBJ2-1|TRBD1|TRBV5-6|NA
TGTGCCAGCAGCCCCCGGACAGGGTTTGGCAATGAGCAGTTCTTC
CASSPRTGFGNEQFF
>TRBJ1-2|NA|TRBV4-1|NA
TGCGCCAGCAGCCGGGACAACGGGTTGGGCGGCTACACCTTC
CASSRDNGLGGYTF
>TRBJ2-7|NA|TRBV21-1|NA
TGTGCCAGCAGCCGGATGGGACTAGCGGGAGGAGGCGAGCAGTACTTC
CASSRMGLAGGGEQYF
>TRBJ2-7|TRBD1|TRBV28|NA
TGTGCCGCTCCCCGGACTCGAAGCCGACAGGGCCAATCCTACGAGCAGTACTTC
CAAPRTRSRQGQSYEQYF
>TRBJ2-7|NA|TRBV14|NA
TGTGCCAGCAAGCCATCCAGGTTGGGCGAGCAGTACTTC
CASKPSRLGEQYF
>TRBJ2-7|TRBD1|TRBV5-4|once
TGTGCCAGCAGCAATAGACAGGGGTTGAACGAGCAGTACTTC
CASSNRQGLNEQYF
>TRBJ2-1|NA|TRBV29-1|NA
TGCAGCGTTGAAAGAAGGGACAATGAGCAGTTCTTC
CSVERRDNEQFF